This T cell receptor beta chain was sequenced for a study of blood T cell repertoires in COVID-19. About the study: Both acute and convalescent COVID-19 samples were obtained from the United States, Italy and Spain. Nucleic acid was either cDNA or gDNA, and it came from T cells, B-cell-depleted T cells, or PBMCs.

V trimming: 4 bases; J trimming: 5 bases; junction bases outside the gene matches: 6. Germline V gene sequence: CDR1 MGHRA, CDR2 YSYEKL. The CDR3 has 15 residues. In the authors' methods: From reference gene primer amplification, estimates of nucleated cell counts were derived. Libraries were prepared by immunoSEQ multiplex PCR; TCRdb keeps only in-frame clonotypes and omits some of them. D and trimming come from the DNA, and the V and J calls and clone size come from that table. Among about 270,000 clones listed, approximately 89% were seen once. The sample was PBMCs or T cells enriched from blood (not recorded which). This clonotype was obtained from a woman aged 35 to 49 with acute COVID-19. This sequence joins TRBV4-1 and TRBJ2-1; the match to TRBD2 covers 9 bases. This CDR3 reads CASSLAGVGDNEQFF. The CDR3 nucleotides read TGCGCCAGCAGCCTAGCGGGAGTAGGGGACAATGAGCAGTTCTTC.